This T cell receptor beta chain was recovered during a study of blood T cell repertoires in COVID-19. Per the authors' pipeline: Using reference gene primer amplification, nucleated cell counts were estimated. Sequenced by immunoSEQ multiplex PCR; TCRdb stores in-frame clones only, minus some. V and J calls and clone size are those listed in that table; D and trimming were worked out from the DNA. The sample shows 240,000 or so clones, 88% of them seen only once. The clonotype comes from a woman between 40 and 55 years old who had recovered from COVID-19. Material: peripheral blood.

The CDR3 DNA sequence: TGTGCCAGCGACGTTCCGGGCGAGCAGTACTTC. Translation gives CASDVPGEQYF. The chain links TRBV6-5 to TRBJ2-7; D is uncertain. Trimming shortened V by 8 bases and J by 6 bases, and 11 bases separated the two germline ends. The CDR3 is made up of 11 amino acids. Germline CDR1 MNHEY, CDR2 SVGAGI.